This T cell receptor (beta chain) is drawn from a study of OX40 agonist ivuxolimab in advanced cancers. Assay: immunoSEQ multiplex PCR; the TCRdb copy retains only in-frame clones and omits some. The sample lists about 61,000 clones, over 80% occurring once. Germline V gene sequence: CDR1 SNHLY, CDR2 FYNNEI. CDR3 size: 14 residues. Trimming pared 6 bases from V and 6 bases from J, leaving 14 bases between. The sequence derives from an adult with an advanced solid tumor such as melanoma, head and neck, liver or kidney cancer. Sequencing used CD4+ or CD8+ T cells sorted from blood, obtained in a trial of the OX40 agonist ivuxolimab. This chain connects TRBV2 to TRBJ2-2; D may be TRBD1 (6 bases). The CDR3 DNA reads TGTGCCAGCAGAGAACAGGGATCCCCCGGGGAGCTGTTTTTT. Amino acids: CASREQGSPGELFF.